A selection of T cell receptor beta chains follows, all from one sample in a study of control samples from healthy donors and cancer patients. Generated by immunoSEQ multiplex PCR, the TCRdb table keeps only in-frame clones and is missing some. The repertoire consists of approximately 88,000 clones, with approximately 93% occurring once and the leading ten covering 0.92%. Sequenced sample: blood. The source of these receptors is a woman under 40 in good health. Each CDR3 is given with its conserved first and last residue. D genes are given only for firm matches. Not all rows give a size; the values are once, few, many and, for expanded clones, a class.

cdr3_nt,cdr3_aa,d_call,clone_size,j_call,v_call
TGTGCCAGCAGGAATTCAGGGAGCACTGAAGCTTTCTTT,CASRNSGSTEAFF,NA,NA,TRBJ1-1,TRBV9
TGTGCCAGTAGTATACCTGGAGCCCCTCTGGGCTACACCTTC,CASSIPGAPLGYTF,NA,once,TRBJ1-2,TRBV19
TGTGCCAGCAGCCAACAACTTACTGGCGCTGAAGCTTTCTTT,CASSQQLTGAEAFF,NA,NA,TRBJ1-1,TRBV3-1/TRBV3-2
TGTGCCAGCTCATCACCGGGACAGCGAAACACCATATATTTT,CASSSPGQRNTIYF,TRBD1,NA,TRBJ1-3,TRBV18
TGCGCCAGCAGTGAGTCGGTCACAGGGACCTACGAGCAGTACTTC,CASSESVTGTYEQYF,NA,NA,TRBJ2-7,TRBV10-2
TGTGCCAGCAGCCAGACCAGCGGTCCCTACACCTTC,CASSQTSGPYTF,NA,NA,TRBJ1-2,TRBV3-1/TRBV3-2
TGTGCCAGCAGCACGTCACGAGCGGGAGGAGGCAATGAGCAGTTCTTC,CASSTSRAGGGNEQFF,TRBD2,NA,TRBJ2-1,TRBV4-2
TGTGCCAGCAGCCAAGGGGGAGGCAACCCTGCATTT,CASSQGGGNPAF,NA,NA,TRBJ1-5,TRBV3-1/TRBV3-2
TGTGCCAGCAGCGCTCCCCCCGGGGCCTATAATTCACCCCTCCACTTT,CASSAPPGAYNSPLHF,NA,NA,TRBJ1-6,TRBV7-9
TGTGCCAGCAGCTTAGGGACTAGCGGTTACACCTTCACCGGGGAGCTGTTTTTT,CASSLGTSGYTFTGELFF,TRBD2,NA,TRBJ2-2,TRBV11-2
TGCGCCAGCAGCGCCCGACTAGCGAGCGGGGAGCTGTTTTTT,CASSARLASGELFF,TRBD2,NA,TRBJ2-2,TRBV5-1